The present entry profiles one TCR beta chain with its context. It has no known antigen specificity. No clone much larger than this one lies a single base away; base qualities are absent. The data originate from a study of T-cell memory formation after mild COVID-19 (dated by TCRdb to the early 2020s). Notes on the research overall: TCR sequence clusters from the two donors were largely donor specific. In two donors, T-cell clones that expanded and contracted after mild COVID-19 were followed by sequencing TCRalpha and TCRbeta repertoires longitudinally. Two young, previously healthy adult volunteers made up the cohort, one male and one female.

Broader findings and caveats from the paper: Some responding clones were found in pre-infection memory, which suggests that pre-existing cross-reactive memory T cells took part in the SARS-CoV-2 response. Only a couple of mild cases were covered by the study, and larger cohorts that include severe cases with pre-infection samples were considered necessary. SARS-CoV-2 specificity of the second-wave clones peaking on day 37 was not confirmed. Contracting CD4+ clones appeared mostly in the CM and EM memory subsets, whereas CD8+ clones were enriched in EMRA. From day 15 to 85, contracting clones showed balanced CD4/CD8 phenotypes, whereas a second wave of clones that expanded from day 15 to 37 leaned towards CD4+.

Cut back by 6 bases and 10 bases, the V and J ends lie 16 bases apart. Looking up the germline V gene yields CDR1 MNHEY and CDR2 SVGEGT. The CDR3 numbers 13 residues from cysteine through phenylalanine. Only the CDR3 DNA is retained, 39 bases long and in frame from the first base. Ficoll-Paque density gradient centrifugation was used to isolate PBMCs. The run used an Illumina NovaSeq 6000. cDNA libraries for TCRalpha and TCRbeta were prepared by 5'RACE using constant-segment primers, with sample barcodes and unique molecular identifiers added. Trizol reagent was used to extract RNA from every sample. The libraries were amplified in two PCR steps, and the second step added a second sample barcode and Illumina TruSeq adapters. The libraries were sequenced on an Illumina NovaSeq using 2 x 150 bp paired-end reads. Under the source paper's analysis protocol: The reads were demultiplexed and collapsed into UMI-guided consensus sequences using migec v1.2.7. Using mixcr v2.1.11, the UMI consensuses were aligned to TRA and TRB V and J templates and assembled into clonotypes. A clonotype was counted as expanded or contracted only when both edgeR and NoisET called the clonotype significant, with the noise models trained on biological replicates. For edgeR calls, the cutoffs were a false discovery rate-adjusted p below 0.01 and a log2 fold-change threshold of 1. As an exploratory analysis of dynamics, max-normalized trajectories of the 1000 most abundant clonotypes were examined by PCA with hierarchical clustering. Separately sequenced CD4+ and CD8+ repertoires were used to assign the CD4 or CD8 phenotype of responding clones. TCRdb trimmed public reads at Q25 via fastp, called clones via MiXCR and kept in-frame beta chains. Each entry merges the rows of one CDR3 protein and shows their most common DNA and genes. TCRdb, not the authors, supplied the V and J calls. The sample table contains about 340,000 distinct CDR3 sequences; only one count was recorded for 20% of them. The ten largest account for around a fifth of the sample.

The sample was PBMCs or a T cell subset sorted from them (not recorded which). The receptor was isolated from a man between 18 and 35 years old who had mild COVID-19 (a few samples of this study predate the infection). The sample titles of this study are shuffled in the database, so cell type and time point are left out; the donor was told from shared clones. Recombination joined TRBV6-2 or TRBV6-3 with TRBJ2-1; the D assignment is uncertain and may be TRBD1 or TRBD2, with 5 bases supporting each. In nucleotide form, the sequence is TGTGCCAGCAGCGTCCTAGCTAGGGGCGAGCAGTTCTTC. Its protein product is CASSVLARGEQFF.